This T cell receptor beta chain was sequenced in a study of T cells in Graves' hyperthyroidism and ophthalmopathy. General study findings and limits: Peripheral blood also featured most of the thyroid clonotypes expanded above 0.001. A 13 V-J signature model discriminated ophthalmopathy versus stable hyperthyroidism.

Remarks on this clonotype: The antigen is unknown.

The CDR3 consists of 18 residues. With 0 bases removed from V and 3 bases from J, the gap between germline ends came to 17 bases. From germline, CDR1 is MNHEY and CDR2 SVGAGI. Diagnoses rested on clinical symptoms, serum thyroxine and TRAb, thyroid ultrasound and orbital computed tomography. Amplified TCR beta CDR3 regions came from RNA transcripts. The HTBI primer set served for first-round RT-PCR of the TCR CDR3. TCRdb re-analysed the multiplex PCR reads in MiXCR, keeping a single row per CDR3 protein. This table holds around 620,000 distinct CDR3 sequences, 46% found once. The specimen sequenced was peripheral blood or thyroid tissue (not recorded which). The TCR was taken from an adult woman with Graves' disease, either hyperthyroidism or ophthalmopathy (not recorded which). The V and J genes are TRBV6-5 and TRBJ2-2; D tentatively fits TRBD1 or TRBD2 (5 bases each). CDR3: CASSYSHSPGPYTGELFF. CDR3 sequence (DNA): TGTGCCAGCAGTTACTCCCACTCACCGGGACCCTACACCGGGGAGCTGTTTTTT.